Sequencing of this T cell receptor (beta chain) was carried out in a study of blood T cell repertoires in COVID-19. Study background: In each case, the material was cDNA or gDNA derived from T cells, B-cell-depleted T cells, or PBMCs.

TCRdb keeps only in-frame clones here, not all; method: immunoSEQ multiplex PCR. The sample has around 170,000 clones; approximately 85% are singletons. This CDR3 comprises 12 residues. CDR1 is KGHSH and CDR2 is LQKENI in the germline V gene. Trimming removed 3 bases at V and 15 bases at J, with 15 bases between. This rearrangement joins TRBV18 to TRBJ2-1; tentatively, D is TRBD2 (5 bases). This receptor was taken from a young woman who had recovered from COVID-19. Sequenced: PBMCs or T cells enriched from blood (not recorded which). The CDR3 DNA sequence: TGTGCCAGCTCACCTAGATCCCGGGATCTGTTCTTC. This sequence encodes CASSPRSRDLFF. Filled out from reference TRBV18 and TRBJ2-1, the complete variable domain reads NAGVMQNPRHLVRRRGQEARLRCSPMKGHSHVYWYRQLPEEGLKFMVYLQKENIIDESGMPKERFSAEFPKEGPSILRIQQVVRGDSAAYFCASSPRSRDLFFGPGTRLTVL.